This T cell receptor beta chain derives from a study of patients and donors after allogeneic stem cell transplantation. Germline CDR1 and CDR2: SGHRS and YFSETQ. There are 14 residues in the CDR3. Trimming cost V 4 bases and J 1 base, with 11 bases left between them. In its sample, this clonotype was seen a few times. TCRdb reanalysed the RT-PCR reads using MiXCR and keeps one entry per CDR3 protein. The sample contains 16,000 or so distinct CDR3 sequences, around a quarter of which appear only once. Sequenced sample: blood, either unsorted or a sorted T cell fraction (not recorded which). The source of this sequence is a human donor who was either an allogeneic HSCT recipient or a stem cell or donor lymphocyte infusion donor (not recorded which). It is not recorded whose cells these are; they may come from a transplant donor. V usage is TRBV5-1 and J usage is TRBJ1-1; D perhaps matches TRBD1 (6 bases). The chain's CDR3 is CASSETQGNTEAFF. The CDR3 DNA reads TGCGCCAGCAGCGAGACACAGGGGAACACTGAAGCTTTCTTT.